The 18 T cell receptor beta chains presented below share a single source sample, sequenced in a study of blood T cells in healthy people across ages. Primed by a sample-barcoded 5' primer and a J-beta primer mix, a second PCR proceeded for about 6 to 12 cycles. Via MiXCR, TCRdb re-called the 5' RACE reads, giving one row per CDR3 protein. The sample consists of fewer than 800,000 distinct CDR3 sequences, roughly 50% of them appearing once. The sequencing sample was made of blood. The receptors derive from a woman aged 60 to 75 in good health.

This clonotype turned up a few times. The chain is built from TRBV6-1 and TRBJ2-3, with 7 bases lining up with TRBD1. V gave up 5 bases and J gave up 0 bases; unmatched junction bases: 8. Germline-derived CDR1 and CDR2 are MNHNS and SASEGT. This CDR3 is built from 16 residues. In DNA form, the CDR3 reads TGTGCCAGCAGTTTCCGGACAGGCACTAGCACAGATACGCAGTATTTT. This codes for CASSFRTGTSTDTQYF.

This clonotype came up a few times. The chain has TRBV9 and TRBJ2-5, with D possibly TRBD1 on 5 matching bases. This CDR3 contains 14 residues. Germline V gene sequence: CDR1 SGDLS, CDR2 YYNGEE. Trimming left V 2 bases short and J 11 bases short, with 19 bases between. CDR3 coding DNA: TGTGCCAGCAGCGTTGAGGACACCACCAATGAGCAGTACTTC. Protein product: CASSVEDTTNEQYF. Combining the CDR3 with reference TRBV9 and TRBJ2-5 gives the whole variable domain DSGVTQTPKHLITATGQRVTLRCSPRSGDLSVYWYQQSLDQGLQFLIQYYNGEERAKGNILERFSAQQFPDLHSELNLSSLELGDSALYFCASSVEDTTNEQYFGPGTRLLVL.

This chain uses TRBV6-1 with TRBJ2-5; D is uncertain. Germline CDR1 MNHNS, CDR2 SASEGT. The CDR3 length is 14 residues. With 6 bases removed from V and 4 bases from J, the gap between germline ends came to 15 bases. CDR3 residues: CASREQVGRETQYF. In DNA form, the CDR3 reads TGTGCCAGCAGAGAGCAGGTCGGTCGAGAGACCCAGTACTTC.

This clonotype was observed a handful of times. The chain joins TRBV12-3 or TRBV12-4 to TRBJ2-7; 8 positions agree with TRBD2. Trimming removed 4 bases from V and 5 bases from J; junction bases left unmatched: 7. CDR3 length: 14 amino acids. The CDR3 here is CASSSKRELDEQYF. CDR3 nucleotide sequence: TGTGCCAGCAGTTCTAAGCGGGAGTTAGACGAGCAGTACTTC.

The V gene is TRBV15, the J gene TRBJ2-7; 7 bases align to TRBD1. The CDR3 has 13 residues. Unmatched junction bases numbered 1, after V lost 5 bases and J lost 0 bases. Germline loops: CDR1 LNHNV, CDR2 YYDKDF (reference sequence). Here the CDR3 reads CATSGQASYEQYF. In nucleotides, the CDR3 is TGTGCCACCAGCGGACAGGCCTCCTACGAGCAGTACTTC.

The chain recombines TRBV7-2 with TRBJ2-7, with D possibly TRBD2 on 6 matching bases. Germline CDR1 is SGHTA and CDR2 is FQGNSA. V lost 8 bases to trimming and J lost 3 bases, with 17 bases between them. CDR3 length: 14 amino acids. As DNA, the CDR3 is TGTGCCAGCGGTTTGGCGGGCGGGGACTACGAGCAGTACTTC. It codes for CASGLAGGDYEQYF.

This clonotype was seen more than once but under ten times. Here the CDR3 DNA reads TGCAGTGCTAGCGGACAGGGCGTCTATGGCTACACCTTC. Its translation is CSASGQGVYGYTF. The chain is built from TRBV20-1 and TRBJ1-2; 8 positions match TRBD1. This CDR3 spans 13 amino acids. CDR1 and CDR2 from the germline V gene are DFQATT and SNEGSKA (reference sequence). V lost 3 bases to trimming and J lost 4 bases; unmatched junction nucleotides: 4.

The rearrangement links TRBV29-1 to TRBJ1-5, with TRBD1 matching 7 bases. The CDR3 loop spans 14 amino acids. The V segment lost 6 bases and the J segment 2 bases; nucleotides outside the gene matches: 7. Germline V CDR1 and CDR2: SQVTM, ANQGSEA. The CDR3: CSVATGWRNQPQHF. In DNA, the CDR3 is TGCAGCGTAGCGACAGGGTGGCGCAATCAGCCCCAGCATTTT. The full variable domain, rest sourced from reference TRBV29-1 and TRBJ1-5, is SAVISQKPSRDICQRGTSLTIQCQVDSQVTMMFWYRQQPGQSLTLIATANQGSEATYESGFVIDKFPISRPNLTFSTLTVSNMSPEDSSIYLCSVATGWRNQPQHFGDGTRLSIL.

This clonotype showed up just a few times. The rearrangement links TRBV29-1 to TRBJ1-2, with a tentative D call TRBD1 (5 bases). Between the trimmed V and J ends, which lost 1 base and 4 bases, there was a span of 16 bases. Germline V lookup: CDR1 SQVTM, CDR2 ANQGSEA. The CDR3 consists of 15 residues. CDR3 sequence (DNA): TGCAGCGTTGAAGCCCCAGACAGACAACTCTATGGCTACACCTTC. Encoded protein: CSVEAPDRQLYGYTF.

The CDR3 is CASSYDSPRGTDTQYF. The CDR3 bases are TGTGCCAGCAGCTATGACTCTCCCAGGGGCACAGATACGCAGTATTTT. The chain uses TRBV6-5 and TRBJ2-3; a possible D gene is TRBD1 (5 bases). The CDR3 has 16 amino acids. The germline gives CDR1 MNHEY, CDR2 SVGAGI. V shed 6 bases and J shed 1 base, with 17 bases lying between them.

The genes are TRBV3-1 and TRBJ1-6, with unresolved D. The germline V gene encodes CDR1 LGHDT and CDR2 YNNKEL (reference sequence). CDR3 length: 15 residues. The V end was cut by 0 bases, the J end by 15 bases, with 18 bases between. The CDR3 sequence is CASSQDKTLRIRLHF. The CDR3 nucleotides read TGTGCCAGCAGCCAAGACAAGACTCTTCGAATACGCCTCCACTTT.

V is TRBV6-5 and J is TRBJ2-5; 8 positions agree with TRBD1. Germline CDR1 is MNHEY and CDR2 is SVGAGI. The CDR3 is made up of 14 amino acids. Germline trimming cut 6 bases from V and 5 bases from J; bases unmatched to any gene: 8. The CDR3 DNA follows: TGTGCCAGCAGGGGACAGGTGGAGAGGGAGACCCAGTACTTC. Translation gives CASRGQVERETQYF.

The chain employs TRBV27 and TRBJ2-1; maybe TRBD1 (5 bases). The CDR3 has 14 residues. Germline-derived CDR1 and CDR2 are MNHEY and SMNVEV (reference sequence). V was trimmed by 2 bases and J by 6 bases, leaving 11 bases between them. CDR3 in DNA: TGTGCCAGCAGTTTACCTGGGGCCCTCAATGAGCAGTTCTTC. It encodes CASSLPGALNEQFF.

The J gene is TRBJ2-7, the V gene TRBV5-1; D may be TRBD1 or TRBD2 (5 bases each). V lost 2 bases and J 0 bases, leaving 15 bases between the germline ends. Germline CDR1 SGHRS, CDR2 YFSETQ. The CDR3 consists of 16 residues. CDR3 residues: CASSFTGRTHSYEQYF. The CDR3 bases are TGCGCCAGCAGCTTCACGGGACGGACACACTCCTACGAGCAGTACTTC.

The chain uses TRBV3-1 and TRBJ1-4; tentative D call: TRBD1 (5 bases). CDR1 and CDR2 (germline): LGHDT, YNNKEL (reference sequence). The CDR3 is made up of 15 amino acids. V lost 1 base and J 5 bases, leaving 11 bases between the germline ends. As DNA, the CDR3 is TGTGCCAGCAGCCAAGCGGGGGGGGGAAATGAAAAACTGTTTTTT. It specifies CASSQAGGGNEKLFF.

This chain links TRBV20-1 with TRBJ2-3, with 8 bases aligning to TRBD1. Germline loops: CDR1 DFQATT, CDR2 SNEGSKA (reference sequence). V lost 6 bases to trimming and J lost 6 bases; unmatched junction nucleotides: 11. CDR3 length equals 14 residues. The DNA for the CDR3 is TGCAGTGCCCCCCCGGGACAGGCCCCGGATACGCAGTATTTT. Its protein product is CSAPPGQAPDTQYF.

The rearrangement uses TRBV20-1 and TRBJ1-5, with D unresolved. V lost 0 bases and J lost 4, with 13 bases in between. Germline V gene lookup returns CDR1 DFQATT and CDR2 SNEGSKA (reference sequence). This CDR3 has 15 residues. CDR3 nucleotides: TGCAGTGCTAGAGATCCCCGACACTCAAATCAGCCCCAGCATTTT. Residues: CSARDPRHSNQPQHF.

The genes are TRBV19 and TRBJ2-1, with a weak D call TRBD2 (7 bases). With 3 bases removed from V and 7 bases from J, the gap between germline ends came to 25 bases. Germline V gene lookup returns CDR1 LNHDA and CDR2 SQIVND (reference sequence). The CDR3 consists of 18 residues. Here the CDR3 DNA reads TGTGCCAGTAGTATCCTCCCCCTACGGGGAGGGGGGTATAATGAGCAGTTCTTC. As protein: CASSILPLRGGGYNEQFF.